The clone carrying this T cell receptor (beta chain) was seen ten or more times. This CDR3 has 14 residues. Germline V gives CDR1 MNHNS, CDR2 SASEGT. J was trimmed by 4 bases and V by 6 bases; bases with no gene match: 4. A J-beta primer mix and a sample-barcoded 5' primer were used in a second PCR of about 7 to 12 cycles. Using its own MiXCR run on the 5' RACE reads, TCRdb lists one record per CDR3 protein. The sample yields 630,000 or so distinct CDR3 sequences, approximately 29% seen once. The data were obtained in a study of blood T cells in healthy people across ages. The source material was blood. This sequence joins TRBV6-1 and TRBJ2-1; 9 nucleotides agree with TRBD1. The source is a woman of 80 years or more in good health. CDR3 sequence: CASRQGASYNEQFF. The CDR3 bases are TGTGCCAGCAGACAGGGGGCGTCTTACAATGAGCAGTTCTTC.